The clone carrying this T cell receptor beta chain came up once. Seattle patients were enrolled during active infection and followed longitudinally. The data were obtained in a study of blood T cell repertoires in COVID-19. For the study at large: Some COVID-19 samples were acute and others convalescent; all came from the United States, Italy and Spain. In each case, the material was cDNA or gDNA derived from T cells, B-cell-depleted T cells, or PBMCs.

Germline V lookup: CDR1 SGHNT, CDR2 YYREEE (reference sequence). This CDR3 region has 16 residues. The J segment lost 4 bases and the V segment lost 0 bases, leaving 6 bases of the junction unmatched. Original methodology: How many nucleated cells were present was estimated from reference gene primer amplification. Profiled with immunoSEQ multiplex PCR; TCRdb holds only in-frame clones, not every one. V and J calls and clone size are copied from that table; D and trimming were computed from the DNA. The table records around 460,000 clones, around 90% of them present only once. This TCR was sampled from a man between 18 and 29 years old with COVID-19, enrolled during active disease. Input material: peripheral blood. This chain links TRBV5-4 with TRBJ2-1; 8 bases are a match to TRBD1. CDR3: CASSLARTGFYNEQFF. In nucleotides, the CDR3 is TGTGCCAGCAGCTTGGCCAGGACAGGGTTTTACAATGAGCAGTTCTTC.